The clone carrying this T cell receptor (beta chain) has a count of ten or more. Its antigen is currently unknown. Germline V lookup: CDR1 SGHRS, CDR2 YFSETQ. V lost 5 bases and J lost 5; bases outside the gene matches: 7. CDR3 size: 14 residues. This entry belongs to a study of T cells after posttransplantation cyclophosphamide. Study-level points and caveats: Donor CD8+ memory clones often dominated recipient blood repertoires at later times.

Using immunoSEQ multiplex PCR, the repertoire was profiled, and TCRdb retains in-frame clones only, with some absent. In total the sample includes 40,000 to 55,000 clones, none of them seen once. Sequences were obtained from PBMCs. This chain joins TRBV5-1 and TRBJ1-5, with 7 bases fitting TRBD1. This clonotype originated in a man aged 35 to 55 in good health, CMV-negative, and a related stem cell transplant donor. The CDR3 protein is CASSLRQGDQPQHF. The DNA of the CDR3 is TGCGCCAGCAGTCTAAGACAGGGTGATCAGCCCCAGCATTTT.